This passage covers 13 T cell receptor beta chains from one sample sequenced in a study of T cells after yellow fever vaccination. MiXCR, run by TCRdb on the 5' RACE reads, gives a single entry per CDR3 protein. This table has more than 95,000 distinct CDR3 sequences, 13% to 15% appearing once. The source material was CD8+ T cells sorted from PBMCs, sampled 5 days after the yellow fever booster vaccination. All receptors derive from a man between 18 and 35 years old who received the YFV17D yellow fever vaccine.

The chain is built from TRBV10-1 and TRBJ1-4, with a possible D match to TRBD1 (5 bases). Per germline, CDR1 WNHNN and CDR2 SYGVQD (reference sequence). The CDR3 has 14 amino acids. The V end was cut by 3 bases, the J end by 6 bases, with 11 bases between. CDR3 sequence: CASSDGGADEKLFF. As DNA, the CDR3 is TGCGCCAGCAGTGATGGAGGGGCTGATGAAAAACTGTTTTTT.

The chain couples TRBV27 to TRBJ2-3; 7 nucleotides agree with TRBD1. The CDR3 contains 16 residues. Germline CDR1 and CDR2: MNHEY and SMNVEV (reference sequence). V lost 0 bases to trimming and J lost 3 bases; unmatched junction nucleotides: 6. The CDR3 sequence is CASSLSSTGRTDTQYF. CDR3 sequence (DNA): TGTGCCAGCAGTTTATCTTCGACAGGGCGGACAGATACGCAGTATTTT.

A few counts support this clonotype. V and J are TRBV29-1 and TRBJ1-1, with 10 bases fitting TRBD1. Germline CDR1 SQVTM, CDR2 ANQGSEA. This CDR3 comprises 14 residues. Trimming cost V 4 bases and J 0 bases; bases outside gene matches: 2. In DNA form, the CDR3 reads TGCAGCGTTGGGGGACAGGGGTTGAACACTGAAGCTTTCTTT. Its translation is CSVGGQGLNTEAFF.

This clonotype was seen more than once but under ten times. The chain is built from TRBV29-1 and TRBJ1-2; the D is unclear. This CDR3 has 10 amino acids. The V gene's germline CDR1 is SQVTM and CDR2 ANQGSEA. Trimming left V 7 bases short and J 7 bases short, with 10 bases between. CDR3 nucleotide sequence: TGCAGCGACGTCTCATCTGGCTACACCTTC. The encoded protein is CSDVSSGYTF.

The sample holds a few counts of this clonotype. The chain's CDR3 is CASSIGQGVETQYF. The CDR3 coding sequence is TGTGCCAGTAGTATCGGACAGGGGGTAGAGACCCAGTACTTC. J is TRBJ2-5 and V is TRBV19; 10 bases map to TRBD1. V lost 3 bases, J lost 4 bases, and 2 bases stayed unmatched. The CDR3 runs 14 residues. CDR1 and CDR2 from the germline V gene are LNHDA and SQIVND (reference sequence).

This clonotype was recorded a few times. The chain uses TRBV27 and TRBJ2-1, with 10 positions matching TRBD1. This CDR3 is built from 15 residues. Looked up from germline, CDR1 is MNHEY and CDR2 is SMNVEV (reference sequence). Losses at the gene ends were 7 bases for V and 3 bases for J; bases not matched to a gene: 6. This chain's CDR3 is CASNHGQGVYNEQFF. CDR3 DNA: TGTGCCAGCAACCACGGACAGGGGGTCTACAATGAGCAGTTCTTC.

This clonotype was counted a few times. V and J are TRBV7-9 and TRBJ1-4; D is unclear. CDR3 length equals 13 residues. V was clipped by 4 bases and J by 0 bases, with 3 bases between them. CDR1 and CDR2 (germline): SEHNR, FQNEAQ (reference sequence). The CDR3 region has the DNA TGTGCCAGCAGCTCCTCAACTAATGAAAAACTGTTTTTT. Its translation is CASSSSTNEKLFF.

The chain combines TRBV2 with TRBJ2-7; D is unresolved. Germline lookup yields CDR1 SNHLY and CDR2 FYNNEI. V was shortened by 0 bases and J by 2 bases, with 11 bases between the two germline ends. CDR3 length equals 15 residues. CDR3 loop: CASSEAPGYAYEQYF. As DNA, the CDR3 is TGTGCCAGCAGTGAAGCTCCCGGTTACGCCTACGAGCAGTACTTC. The entire variable domain, with the rest obtained from reference TRBV2 and TRBJ2-7, is as follows: EPEVTQTPSHQVTQMGQEVILRCVPISNHLYFYWYRQILGQKVEFLVSFYNNEISEKSEIFDDQFSVERPDGSNFTLKIRSTKLEDSAMYFCASSEAPGYAYEQYFGPGTRLTVT.

V and J are TRBV28 and TRBJ2-7, with D perhaps matching TRBD2 (6 bases). CDR1 and CDR2 from the germline V gene are MDHEN and SYDVKM. CDR3 length equals 14 residues. V shed 5 bases and J shed 2 bases, with 13 bases lying between them. CDR3 sequence: CASSTPRGTYEQYV. CDR3 DNA: TGTGCCAGCAGTACGCCCCGGGGGACCTACGAGCAGTACGTC.

This clonotype was counted a few times. The chain recombines TRBV27 with TRBJ2-7, with a tentative D call TRBD1 (6 bases). The CDR3 is 17 residues long. The V gene's germline CDR1 is MNHEY and CDR2 SMNVEV (reference sequence). The germline V and J ends were trimmed by 6 bases and 5 bases, with 26 bases remaining between them. The CDR3 nucleotides read TGTGCCAGCAGCTCGGATACAGAGACAGGAAGCCCCGACGAGCAGTACTTC. Residues: CASSSDTETGSPDEQYF.

V usage is TRBV12-3 or TRBV12-4 and J usage is TRBJ2-7, with D perhaps being TRBD1 or TRBD2 (5 bases each). This CDR3 is 12 amino acids long. V was pared by 3 bases and J by 6 bases, with 9 bases between. CDR3 sequence: CASSFEGPEQYF. The CDR3 DNA reads TGTGCCAGCAGTTTCGAGGGGCCCGAGCAGTACTTC.

This rearrangement joins TRBV4-1 to TRBJ2-2; D is possibly TRBD2 (5 bases). V lost 3 bases to trimming and J lost 8 bases, with 16 bases between them. Germline assignment: CDR1 MGHRA and CDR2 YSYEKL. The CDR3 consists of 15 residues. DNA for the CDR3: TGCGCCAGCAGCCAGCCGCGGGTAGTACCAGGGGAGCTGTTTTTT. It yields the protein CASSQPRVVPGELFF.

This chain links TRBV7-2 with TRBJ2-5, with D perhaps TRBD2 (7 bases). V lost 6 bases and J lost 0, with 17 bases in between. The CDR3 length is 16 residues. Germline assignment: CDR1 SGHTA and CDR2 FQGNSA. The CDR3 spells CASRPRGAVYQETQYF. DNA for the CDR3: TGTGCCAGCAGGCCTCGGGGGGCCGTGTACCAAGAGACCCAGTACTTC. The whole variable domain, remainder taken from reference TRBV7-2 and TRBJ2-5, is GAGVSQSPSNKVTEKGKDVELRCDPISGHTALYWYRQSLGQGLEFLIYFQGNSAPDKSGLPSDRFSAERTGGSVSTLTIQRTQQEDSAVYLCASRPRGAVYQETQYFGPGTRLLVL.